These T cell receptor beta chains were read from a single sample in a study of blood T cell repertoires in COVID-19. TCRdb keeps only in-frame clones here, not all; method: immunoSEQ multiplex PCR. Among some 170,000 clones listed, 65% to 85% were seen once. Sequenced input: PBMCs or T cells enriched from blood (not recorded which). These TCRs come from a man aged 35-49 years who had recovered from COVID-19. The CDR3 runs from the conserved cysteine through the conserved F or W. Fields, in order: clone size, J gene, D gene, V gene, CDR3 DNA, CDR3 protein. A D gene is named only where the DNA matches it firmly. For some rows the clone size is stated as once, few or many, or as a class when expanded; others skip it.

NA | TRBJ2-3 | NA | TRBV11-3 | TGTGCCAGCAGCTTAGATTCGGTCGGGGCAGATACGCAGTATTTT | CASSLDSVGADTQYF
NA | TRBJ2-2 | NA | TRBV14 | TGTGCCAGCAGCCAAGATCGGGGTATGGACACCGGGGAGCTGTTTTTT | CASSQDRGMDTGELFF
NA | TRBJ1-1 | NA | TRBV15 | TGTGCCACCAGCGCAGAGTTACCGGGACATATGAACACTGAAGCTTTCTTT | CATSAELPGHMNTEAFF
NA | TRBJ1-2 | NA | TRBV6-1 | TGTGCCAGCAGTGAAATGGGGGCGGGTGGCTACACCTTC | CASSEMGAGGYTF
NA | TRBJ2-3 | NA | TRBV7-2 | TGTGCCAGCAGCTTAGGGGGTGGAGGATACACAGATACGCAGTATTTT | CASSLGGGGYTDTQYF
NA | TRBJ1-1 | TRBD1 | TRBV4-1 | TGCGCCAGCAGCCCCGACAGGGAGGTTGAAGCTTTCTTT | CASSPDREVEAFF
NA | TRBJ1-2 | TRBD1 | TRBV13 | TGTGCCAGCAGCTTAGGCCTGGGCGTACAGGGGGACTATGGCTACACCTTC | CASSLGLGVQGDYGYTF
NA | TRBJ1-5 | TRBD1 | TRBV19 | TGTGCCAGTAGTCGACAGGGGAAGAATCAGCCCCAGCATTTT | CASSRQGKNQPQHF
once | TRBJ1-2 | TRBD1 | TRBV5-5 | TGTGCCAGCAGCTTGGCCGAAGGACAGGGTGGCTATGGCTACACCTTC | CASSLAEGQGGYGYTF
NA | TRBJ1-1 | NA | TRBV20-1 | TGCAGCGCTAGGGCGGAGTTTGAAGCTTTCTTT | CSARAEFEAFF
NA | TRBJ1-2 | NA | TRBV6-1 | TGTGCCAGCAGTGAAATTTTCATGGTAGAGGCTAACTATGGCTACACCTTC | CASSEIFMVEANYGYTF
few | TRBJ1-4 | TRBD1 | TRBV30 | TGTGCCTGGAGTGTCCCCAGGGGGGCAACTAATGAAAAACTGTTTTTT | CAWSVPRGATNEKLFF
NA | TRBJ2-3 | NA | TRBV10-2 | TGCGCCAGCAGCCTTAGCCCCACAGATACGCAGTATTTT | CASSLSPTDTQYF
NA | TRBJ2-2 | NA | TRBV27 | TGTGCCAGCAGGGCTGCGGGGCAAATCAACACCGGGGAGCTGTTTTTT | CASRAAGQINTGELFF
once | TRBJ2-5 | TRBD1 | TRBV5-1 | TGCGCCAGCAGCCCCGGTGGGACAGGGGGCGGAGAGACCCAGTACTTC | CASSPGGTGGGETQYF
NA | TRBJ2-5 | TRBD2 | TRBV30 | TGTGCCTGGAGTGTTTGGGGGGGTAATCAAGAGACCCAGTACTTC | CAWSVWGGNQETQYF
NA | TRBJ2-7 | NA | TRBV7-9 | TGTGCCAGCAGCAGCCCCCCTCGGGTATACGAGCAGTACTTC | CASSSPPRVYEQYF
NA | TRBJ1-4 | NA | TRBV19 | TGTGCCAGTAGTGAACAGAGGGATGAAAAACTGTTTTTT | CASSEQRDEKLFF
few | TRBJ1-2 | NA | TRBV19 | TGTGCCAGTAGCTCTCGCGGGGGGACCCGTAACTATGGCTACACCTTC | CASSSRGGTRNYGYTF
NA | TRBJ1-1 | TRBD1 | TRBV30 | TGTGCCTGGAGAGCGGGACAGGGGAACACTGAAGCTTTCTTT | CAWRAGQGNTEAFF
NA | TRBJ2-3 | NA | TRBV7-3 | TGTGCCAGCAGCGAGGGCGGATCTCATACGCAGTATTTT | CASSEGGSHTQYF
NA | TRBJ2-3 | TRBD2 | TRBV27 | TGTGCCAGCAGTTACAGCGGGGGGTGGGCAGATACGCAGTATTTT | CASSYSGGWADTQYF